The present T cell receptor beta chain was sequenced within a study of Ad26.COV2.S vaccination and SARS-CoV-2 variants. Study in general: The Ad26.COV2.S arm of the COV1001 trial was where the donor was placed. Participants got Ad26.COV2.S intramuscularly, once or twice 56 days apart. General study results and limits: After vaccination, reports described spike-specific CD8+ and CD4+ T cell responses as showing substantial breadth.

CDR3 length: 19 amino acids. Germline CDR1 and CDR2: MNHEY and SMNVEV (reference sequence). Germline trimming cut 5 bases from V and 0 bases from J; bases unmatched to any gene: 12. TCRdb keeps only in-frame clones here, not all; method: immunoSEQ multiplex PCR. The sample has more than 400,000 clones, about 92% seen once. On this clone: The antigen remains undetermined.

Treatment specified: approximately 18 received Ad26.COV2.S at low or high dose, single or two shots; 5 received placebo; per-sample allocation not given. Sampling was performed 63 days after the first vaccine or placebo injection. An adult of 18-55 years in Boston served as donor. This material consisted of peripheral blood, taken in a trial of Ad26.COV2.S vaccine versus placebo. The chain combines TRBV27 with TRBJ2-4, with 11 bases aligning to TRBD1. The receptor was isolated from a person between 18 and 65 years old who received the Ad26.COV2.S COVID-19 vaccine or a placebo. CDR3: CASSPLRDRGVGAKNIQYF. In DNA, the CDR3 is TGTGCCAGCAGTCCCCTTCGGGACAGGGGGGTGGGAGCCAAAAACATTCAGTACTTC.